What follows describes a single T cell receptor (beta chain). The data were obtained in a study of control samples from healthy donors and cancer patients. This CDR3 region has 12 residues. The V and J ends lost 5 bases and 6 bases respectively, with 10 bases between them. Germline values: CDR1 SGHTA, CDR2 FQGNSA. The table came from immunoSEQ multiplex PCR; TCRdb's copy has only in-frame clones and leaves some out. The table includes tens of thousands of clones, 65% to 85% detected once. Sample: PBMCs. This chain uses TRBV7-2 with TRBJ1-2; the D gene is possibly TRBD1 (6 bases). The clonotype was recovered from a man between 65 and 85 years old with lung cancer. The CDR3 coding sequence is TGTGCCAGCAGCCCCCGGACAGATGGCTACACCTTC. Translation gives CASSPRTDGYTF. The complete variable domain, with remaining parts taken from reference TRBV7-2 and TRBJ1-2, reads GAGVSQSPSNKVTEKGKDVELRCDPISGHTALYWYRQSLGQGLEFLIYFQGNSAPDKSGLPSDRFSAERTGGSVSTLTIQRTQQEDSAVYLCASSPRTDGYTFGSGTRLTVV.